The rows below give T cell receptor beta chains drawn from one sample of a study of PD-L1 blockade in urothelial cancer. Sequencing was performed with immunoSEQ multiplex PCR; in TCRdb, only in-frame clones are kept and a portion is missing. The table has more than 20,000 clones, roughly 87% seen once. Sequencing used PBMCs, obtained around atezolizumab (anti-PD-L1) treatment. These receptors originate from a man aged 50-59 years with urothelial cancer. Each CDR3 is given with its conserved first and last residue. Each record gives: J gene, clone size, V gene, D gene, CDR3 protein, CDR3 DNA. The D gene is left open where the match is weak. Expanded clones get a size class; other rows say once, few or many, or leave the size out.

TRBJ1-3 | - | TRBV5-1 | TRBD1 | CASSSRGPGNTIYF | TGCGCCAGCAGCTCCAGGGGGCCTGGAAACACCATATATTTT
TRBJ2-1 | - | TRBV5-1 | TRBD1 | CASRTGGRNEQFF | TGCGCCAGCAGGACAGGGGGCCGCAATGAGCAGTTCTTC
TRBJ2-3 | - | TRBV9 | TRBD2 | CASSVAARSGRTDTQYF | TGTGCCAGCAGCGTAGCAGCTCGGAGCGGGAGGACAGATACGCAGTATTTT
TRBJ1-1 | - | TRBV5-1 | TRBD1 | CASRAGTGNTEAFF | TGCGCCAGCAGGGCCGGGACAGGGAACACTGAAGCTTTCTTT
TRBJ1-1 | - | TRBV6-5 | - | CASTSRTPNTEAFF | TGTGCCAGCACTAGCAGGACCCCGAACACTGAAGCTTTCTTT
TRBJ2-5 | - | TRBV30 | - | CAWSWPGPETQYF | TGTGCCTGGAGTTGGCCAGGCCCAGAGACCCAGTACTTC
TRBJ2-1 | once | TRBV6-4 | TRBD2 | CASSELAGGPSEQFF | TGTGCCAGCAGTGAACTAGCGGGAGGGCCCTCTGAGCAGTTCTTC
TRBJ2-7 | once | TRBV13 | TRBD2 | CASSLESSLGGSSYEQYF | TGTGCCAGCAGCTTAGAGTCGAGCTTAGGCGGGAGCTCCTACGAGCAGTACTTC
TRBJ2-7 | - | TRBV4-1 | - | CASSQPIQGTYEQYF | TGCGCCAGCAGCCAACCCATACAGGGTACCTACGAGCAGTACTTC
TRBJ2-3 | - | TRBV15 | TRBD1 | CATSRDSGQIYTQYF | TGTGCCACCAGCAGAGATTCGGGACAGATTTATACGCAGTATTTT
TRBJ2-1 | once | TRBV4-1 | TRBD2 | CASSQVGGGSGAYNEQFF | TGCGCCAGCAGCCAAGTTGGGGGGGGTAGCGGGGCCTACAATGAGCAGTTCTTC
TRBJ2-5 | - | TRBV5-1 | TRBD2 | CASTPLAGGKETQYF | TGCGCCAGCACCCCCTTAGCGGGGGGGAAAGAGACCCAGTACTTC
TRBJ2-5 | - | TRBV4-2 | TRBD2 | CASSQGGQTSGGETQYF | TGTGCCAGCAGCCAAGGAGGGCAGACTAGCGGGGGGGAGACCCAGTACTTC
TRBJ2-3 | - | TRBV19 | TRBD1 | CASSSRDRGHTQYF | TGTGCCAGTAGTTCCCGGGACAGGGGACATACGCAGTATTTT
TRBJ2-4 | - | TRBV11-3 | - | CASPAGTIGYF | TGTGCCTCCCCAGCGGGGACAATAGGGTACTTC
TRBJ2-5 | once | TRBV18 | TRBD2 | CASSGLAGGLFGETQYF | TGTGCCAGCTCAGGACTAGCGGGGGGACTTTTCGGAGAGACCCAGTACTTC
TRBJ2-1 | few | TRBV6-5 | - | CASSAWTAYNEQFF | TGTGCCAGCAGTGCCTGGACAGCTTACAATGAGCAGTTCTTC
TRBJ1-1 | - | TRBV2 | - | CASSEVVSIGEAFF | TGTGCCAGCAGTGAAGTTGTTTCTATTGGTGAAGCTTTCTTT
TRBJ2-3 | - | TRBV16 | - | CASSQYGSGPNTQYF | TGTGCCAGCAGCCAATACGGGAGCGGCCCTAATACGCAGTATTTT
TRBJ1-5 | - | TRBV27 | - | CASSLRGPSNQPQHF | TGTGCCAGCAGTTTGCGAGGCCCCTCGAATCAGCCCCAGCATTTT